These 32 T cell receptor beta chains share one sample of origin, sequenced in a study of tumor and adjacent non-tumor tissue in lung cancer. No cell sorting was done before RNA was extracted from the tissue. A modified ARM-PCR protocol with three rounds of nested PCR amplified TCRbeta. TCRdb re-derived calls from the multiplex PCR reads in MiXCR, one entry per CDR3 protein. The repertoire holds under 250,000 distinct CDR3 sequences, with 60% to 75% as singletons. Sample: lung tumor tissue. Every receptor here comes from a man in his 60s with non-small cell lung cancer.

The chain recombines TRBV4-2 with TRBJ2-7, with a possible D match to TRBD2 (7 bases). Germline V gene data show CDR1 as LGHNA and CDR2 as YNFKEQ. The CDR3 consists of 15 residues. Trimming stripped 6 bases from V and 4 bases from J, with 19 bases between. The CDR3 DNA reads as TGTGCCAGCAGGGAAAGGGGGAGGGCTGGGTACGAGCAGTACTTC. Amino acid sequence: CASRERGRAGYEQYF.

Turning to this clonotype: One end of the junction is discordant with germline, which a read error may explain. The chain links TRBV11-3 to TRBJ1-1; D not resolved. Looked up from germline, CDR1 is SGHNT and CDR2 is YENEEA. This CDR3 spans 13 amino acids. In DNA form, the CDR3 reads TGTGCCAGCAGCTTAATGTCGAACACTGAAACTTCCTTT. Its protein product is CASSLMSNTETSF.

The rearrangement joins TRBV12-3 or TRBV12-4 to TRBJ2-5; the match to TRBD2 covers 8 bases. V was clipped by 1 base and J by 0 bases; unmatched bases: 4. There are 16 residues in the CDR3. In DNA, the CDR3 is TGTGCCAGCAGTTTAGAGAGCGGGGGATACCAAGAGACCCAGTACTTC. This sequence encodes CASSLESGGYQETQYF.

As to this clonotype: A junction boundary mismatches the germline segment, possibly from a read error. This chain connects TRBV12-3 or TRBV12-4 to TRBJ1-2; no clear D gene. This CDR3 is built from 11 residues. The CDR3 DNA sequence: TGTGCCAGCACTGCCTACGGTGGCTACATCTTC. This translates into CASTAYGGYIF.

As regards this clonotype: Since no conserved phenylalanine or tryptophan closes the CDR3, a read error is the likely cause. The chain has TRBV30 and TRBJ2-1, with 9 positions matching TRBD2. The V segment lost 2 bases and the J segment 8 bases; nucleotides outside the gene matches: 10. Germline V gene lookup returns CDR1 GTSNPN and CDR2 SVGIG (reference sequence). CDR3 size: 15 residues. The CDR3 sequence is CAWSRGLAGNDEQFI. DNA for the CDR3: TGTGCCTGGAGTCGAGGTCTAGCGGGGAACGATGAGCAGTTCATC.

This clonotype was seen more than once but under ten times. This chain joins TRBV11-1 and TRBJ2-1; 11 bases are a match to TRBD2. V lost 6 bases and J lost 8; bases outside the gene matches: 9. The V gene's germline CDR1 is SGHAT and CDR2 FQDESV (reference sequence). This CDR3 is 15 amino acids long. The CDR3 bases are TGTGCCAGCAGTCCCCTTGGGACTAGCGGATATGAGCAGTTCTTC. Amino acid sequence: CASSPLGTSGYEQFF.

About this clonotype itself: A much larger clonotype is one base distant, so this may be a read error. The J gene is TRBJ1-2, the V gene TRBV20-1; 7 bases are shared with TRBD1. The CDR3 is made up of 12 amino acids. Trimming took 7 bases from V and 4 from J; bases not matched to a gene: 6. Germline assignment: CDR1 DFQATT and CDR2 SNEGSKA (reference sequence). The DNA of the CDR3 is TGCAGTGTCTCGGGACAGTTCTATGGCTACACCTTC. This encodes CSVSGQFYGYTF.

The chain carries TRBV20-1 and TRBJ2-1; maybe TRBD2 (7 bases). V was cut by 6 bases and J by 11 bases, with 17 bases left in between. Germline-derived CDR1 and CDR2 are DFQATT and SNEGSKA (reference sequence). The CDR3 contains 12 residues. As DNA, the CDR3 is TGCAGTGCCGTACAGGGACTAAATAAGCAGTTCTTC. Translation gives CSAVQGLNKQFF.

This clonotype was counted a single time. A much larger clone sits a single nucleotide away, making a read error possible. The rearrangement joins TRBV20-1 to TRBJ2-7, with TRBD1 as a possible D gene (6 bases). The CDR3 sequence is 12 residues long. CDR1 and CDR2 (germline): DFQATT, SNEGSKA (reference sequence). The CDR3 here is CSAKGQNFEEYF. The CDR3, as DNA: TGCAGTGCTAAAGGACAGAACTTCGAGGAGTACTTC.

About this clonotype itself: Because the CDR3 is missing its conserved closing phenylalanine or tryptophan, this is likely a read error. The V gene is TRBV20-1, the J gene TRBJ2-2; the match to TRBD1 covers 7 bases. J gave up 7 bases and V 6 bases, and 8 bases lay outside the gene matches. This CDR3 region has 13 residues. The V gene's germline CDR1 is DFQATT and CDR2 SNEGSKA (reference sequence). The CDR3 loop is CSAARGQGGELFV. CDR3 bases: TGCAGTGCAGCTAGGGGGCAGGGCGGGGAGCTGTTTGTT.

This clonotype is termed medium-sized. This chain connects TRBV11-3 to TRBJ2-1, with 7 bases lining up with TRBD2. The ends lost 1 base at V and 10 bases at J; junction bases unmatched: 10. The CDR3 extends over 15 amino acids. Germline values: CDR1 SGHNT, CDR2 YENEEA. The CDR3 loop reads CASSLGASGGGEQFF. The CDR3, as DNA: TGTGCCAGCAGCTTAGGAGCTAGCGGAGGAGGGGAGCAGTTCTTC.

As concerns this clonotype: This is likely a read error, given that the CDR3 carries no conserved phenylalanine or tryptophan at its end. The gene calls are TRBV12-3 or TRBV12-4 and TRBJ1-6; D might be TRBD1 (5 bases). This CDR3 is 13 amino acids long. Here the CDR3 reads CASRLGANSPLHV. The DNA for the CDR3 is TGTGCCAGCAGACTCGGGGCTAATTCGCCCCTCCACGTT.

A note on this clonotype: A junction boundary mismatches the germline segment, possibly from a read error. V gene TRBV11-3 combines with J gene TRBJ2-3, with TRBD1 matching 10 bases. The germline gives CDR1 SGHNT, CDR2 YENEEA. The CDR3 loop spans 16 amino acids. CDR3 DNA: TGTGCCACCAGCTCCCGGGACAGGGGATTCACAGATATGCAGTATTTT. It yields the protein CATSSRDRGFTDMQYF. Complete variable domain (other parts from reference TRBV11-3 and TRBJ2-3): EAGVVQSPRYKIIEKKQPVAFWCNPISGHNTLYWYLQNLGQGPELLIRYENEEAVDDSQLPKDRFSAERLKGVDSTLKIQPAELGDSAVYLCATSSRDRGFTDMQYFGPGTRLTVL.

Comment on this clonotype: A much larger clonotype is one base distant, so this may be a read error. This sequence joins TRBV20-1 and TRBJ2-4, with a weak D call TRBD2 (5 bases). CDR1 and CDR2 from the germline V gene are DFQATT and SNEGSKA (reference sequence). This CDR3 has 14 amino acids. CDR3 residues: CSQAPWPRGNIQYF. The CDR3 DNA reads as TGCAGCCAGGCCCCCTGGCCACGGGGAAACATTCAGTACTTC.

The chain combines TRBV5-4 with TRBJ2-2; TRBD1 aligns across 10 bases. CDR3 length: 16 amino acids. Germline V CDR1 and CDR2: SGHNT, YYREEE (reference sequence). V lost 4 bases, J lost 2 bases, and 5 bases stayed unmatched. The CDR3 nucleotides are TGTGCCAGCAGCCCGGGACAGGGGTTCAACACCGGGGAGCTGTTTTTT. It codes for CASSPGQGFNTGELFF. Supplemented by reference TRBV5-4 and TRBJ2-2, the full variable domain reads ETGVTQSPTHLIKTRGQQVTLRCSSQSGHNTVSWYQQALGQGPQFIFQYYREEENGRGNFPPRFSGLQFPNYSSELNVNALELDDSALYLCASSPGQGFNTGELFFGEGSRLTVL.

The chain links TRBV20-1 to TRBJ1-5, with TRBD1 matching over 7 bases. Trimming at V came to 6 bases and at J to 4 bases, leaving 6 bases not matched to a gene. Germline-derived CDR1 and CDR2 are DFQATT and SNEGSKA (reference sequence). The CDR3 sequence is 13 residues long. The CDR3 region is CSAVRGSNQPQHF. The DNA of the CDR3 is TGCAGTGCCGTCAGGGGGTCTAATCAGCCCCAGCATTTT.

The CDR3 bases are TGCGCCAGCAGCCAAGATACTGGGACTAGTAGGAGGAACATTCAGTACTTC. It is translated as CASSQDTGTSRRNIQYF. The V gene is TRBV4-3, the J gene TRBJ2-4, with 8 bases identical to TRBD2. Trimming removed 0 bases from V and 7 bases from J; junction bases left unmatched: 11. The CDR3 contains 17 residues. Germline CDR1 and CDR2: LGHNA and YSLEER.

The chain recombines TRBV7-8 with TRBJ1-1, with a weak D call TRBD1 (6 bases). Germline CDR1 is SGHVS and CDR2 is FQNEAQ. The CDR3 has 11 amino acids. CDR3 DNA: TGTGGCACCCTGGGGGGCATTGAAGCTTTCTTT. This sequence encodes CGTLGGIEAFF. Complete variable domain (other parts from reference TRBV7-8 and TRBJ1-1): GAGVSQSPRYKVAKRGQDVALRCDPISGHVSLFWYQQALGQGPEFLTYFQNEAQLDKSGLPSDRFFAERPEGSVSTLKIQRTQQEDSAVYLCGTLGGIEAFFGQGTRLTVV.

Ten or more counts support this clonotype. This rearrangement joins TRBV20-1 to TRBJ2-1, with D hard to call. The germline gives CDR1 DFQATT, CDR2 SNEGSKA (reference sequence). Trimming shortened V by 7 bases and J by 8 bases, and 15 bases separated the two germline ends. The CDR3 extends over 12 amino acids. In DNA form, the CDR3 reads TGCAGTGGGTGGTTCAGAGGCGATGAGCAGTTCTTC. Protein product: CSGWFRGDEQFF.

Concerning this clonotype: This sequence may be a read error, since a much larger clone differs from it by one base. This chain links TRBV2 with TRBJ2-5, with D possibly TRBD2 on 6 matching bases. Germline V gene lookup returns CDR1 SNHLY and CDR2 FYNNEI. The CDR3 has 15 amino acids. The CDR3 nucleotides read TGTGCCAGCAGTGAAGGCCGCGGCGGGGTAGAGCCCCAGTACTTC. Translating it yields CASSEGRGGVEPQYF.

The sample holds a few counts of this clonotype. J is TRBJ2-1 and V is TRBV12-5; D is unclear. V was cut by 0 bases and J by 6 bases, with 6 bases left in between. Per germline, CDR1 LGHNT and CDR2 FRNRAP. This CDR3 is 13 amino acids long. The CDR3 region is CASGLVSGNEQFF. DNA for the CDR3: TGTGCTAGTGGTTTGGTATCAGGCAATGAGCAGTTCTTC.

Details on this clonotype: Possible read error: a much larger clone is one base away. As DNA, the CDR3 is TGCAGTGCCGAGGTCGGGACAAAGAGCTACGAGCAGTACTTC. This translates into CSAEVGTKSYEQYF. The J gene is TRBJ2-7, the V gene TRBV20-1, with D maybe TRBD1 (6 bases). The CDR3 has 14 amino acids. The germline gives CDR1 DFQATT, CDR2 SNEGSKA (reference sequence). The V end was cut by 6 bases, the J end by 3 bases, with 18 bases between.

As regards this clonotype: With a much larger clone just one base away, this may be a read error. This chain links TRBV20-1 with TRBJ1-6; D is ambiguous. This CDR3 comprises 13 residues. CDR1 and CDR2 from the germline V gene are DFQATT and SNEGSKA (reference sequence). The CDR3 here is CRARDQSYSPLHF. DNA of the CDR3: TGCAGAGCTAGAGATCAGAGTTATTCACCCCTCCACTTT.

The chain joins TRBV12-3 or TRBV12-4 to TRBJ2-7, with D perhaps TRBD2 (7 bases). Trimming took 0 bases from V and 10 from J, leaving 16 bases between them. This CDR3 comprises 14 residues. The CDR3 region has the DNA TGTGCCAGCAGTTTAGCGCTCGGGGGGCGGGATCAGTACTTC. This translates into CASSLALGGRDQYF.

This clonotype showed up just a few times. J is TRBJ2-1 and V is TRBV5-1, with 11 bases matching TRBD2. Germline trimming cut 1 base from V and 8 bases from J; bases unmatched to any gene: 5. The CDR3 loop spans 15 amino acids. In germline, CDR1 is SGHRS, CDR2 YFSETQ. CDR3 loop: CASSLSSGRADEQFF. CDR3 bases: TGCGCCAGCAGCTTGAGTAGCGGGAGGGCCGATGAGCAGTTCTTC.

In the case of this clonotype: This may be a read error, as it is one base from a much larger clone. The V and J genes are TRBV5-4 and TRBJ2-5; 8 bases map to TRBD2. Germline CDR1 and CDR2: SGHNT and YYREEE (reference sequence). CDR3 length: 16 residues. The CDR3 DNA reads as TGTACCAGCAGCTTGTCTCCGGGACTAGGGGAAGAGACCCAGTACTTC. Its translation is CTSSLSPGLGEETQYF. Variable domain in full (rest from reference TRBV5-4 and TRBJ2-5): ETGVTQSPTHLIKTRGQQVTLRCSSQSGHNTVSWYQQALGQGPQFIFQYYREEENGRGNFPPRFSGLQFPNYSSELNVNALELDDSALYLCTSSLSPGLGEETQYFGPGTRLLVL.

Comments on this clonotype: The final CDR3 position lacks the conserved phenylalanine or tryptophan, pointing to a likely read error. The genes are TRBV20-1 and TRBJ2-5; D is possibly TRBD2 (6 bases). Trimming took 3 bases from V and 1 from J, leaving 6 bases between them. This CDR3 contains 12 residues. In germline, CDR1 is DFQATT, CDR2 SNEGSKA (reference sequence). Here the CDR3 reads CSARRGQETQYV. The CDR3 coding sequence is TGCAGTGCTAGGCGGGGCCAAGAGACCCAGTACGTA.

The count of this clonotype is one. The junction differs from germline at one of its ends, possibly a read error. The chain is built from TRBV18 and TRBJ1-5; D is ambiguous. Germline V gives CDR1 KGHSH, CDR2 LQKENI. The CDR3 extends over 16 amino acids. This chain's CDR3 is CTSSPAGQYSNQPQHF. In nucleotides, the CDR3 is TGTACCAGCTCACCAGCCGGGCAGTATAGCAATCAGCCCCAGCATTTT.

Of note for this clonotype: At one end, the junction sequence differs from germline, possibly due to a read error. This sequence joins TRBV11-2 and TRBJ2-2; D is possibly TRBD2 (5 bases). Germline CDR1 SGHAT, CDR2 FQNNGV. CDR3 length: 16 residues. CDR3: CTSSLEPPTSSVELFF. CDR3 nucleotides: TGTACCAGCAGCTTAGAACCCCCCACTAGTTCCGTGGAGCTGTTTTTT.

With regard to this clonotype: This may be a read error, as it is one base from a much larger clone. This chain uses TRBV4-2 with TRBJ2-3; maybe TRBD2 (5 bases). The CDR3 contains 16 residues. Germline assignment: CDR1 LGHNA and CDR2 YNFKEQ. CDR3 in amino acids: CARSQTADGGTDTQYF. CDR3 DNA: TGTGCCAGGAGCCAAACAGCGGACGGTGGCACAGATACGCAGTATTTT.

As regards this clonotype: A read error may explain this, as a much larger clone is one base away. The chain combines TRBV29-1 with TRBJ1-5, with a tentative D call TRBD1 (5 bases). CDR1 SQVTM and CDR2 ANQGSEA come from the germline V gene. V was pared by 5 bases and J by 0 bases, with 17 bases between. This CDR3 has 16 residues. The CDR3 spells CSVSWAGTASNQPQHF. Written as DNA, the CDR3 is TGCAGCGTTTCCTGGGCAGGGACGGCTAGCAATCAGCCCCAGCATTTT.

Worth noting for this clonotype: A clone one base away is much larger, so this may be a read error. Lacking the conserved final phenylalanine or tryptophan, this CDR3 likely reflects a read error. This sequence joins TRBV20-1 and TRBJ2-1, with TRBD2 as a possible D gene (5 bases). The CDR3 spans 11 residues. V lost 2 bases and J lost 10, with 9 bases in between. Germline assignment: CDR1 DFQATT and CDR2 SNEGSKA (reference sequence). In DNA, the CDR3 is TGCAGTGCTAGAAGCGGAATCGAGCAGTTCTTA. Translated, it gives CSARSGIEQFL.